A single sample is the source of the 17 T cell receptor beta chains below, sequenced in a study of blood T cell repertoires in COVID-19. Sequencing was performed with immunoSEQ multiplex PCR; in TCRdb, only in-frame clones are kept and a portion is missing. The sample has about 180,000 clones, more than 75% seen once; the top ten hold around a sixth. Material: peripheral blood. The receptors stem from a person between 65 and 79 years old with COVID-19, enrolled during active disease.

The chain has TRBV4-1 and TRBJ2-5; possible D gene TRBD1, 6 bases. V dropped 2 bases and J dropped 5 bases, with 12 bases sitting between them. This CDR3 region has 14 residues. Germline CDR1 is MGHRA and CDR2 is YSYEKL. Here the CDR3 reads CASSQPTGLETQYF. CDR3 DNA sequence: TGCGCCAGCAGCCAACCCACAGGGTTGGAGACCCAGTACTTC.

This clone has only one observation. The CDR3 region has the DNA TGTGCCAGCACAACCTTAACAGGGGGCTCTGGAAACACCATATATTTT. As protein: CASTTLTGGSGNTIYF. The gene calls are TRBV7-2 and TRBJ1-3, with 8 bases fitting TRBD1. The CDR3 consists of 16 residues. Germline CDR1 is SGHTA and CDR2 is FQGNSA. V was clipped by 7 bases and J by 0 bases; unmatched bases: 8.

The rearrangement joins TRBV7-2 to TRBJ1-2, with D hard to call. CDR3 length: 14 amino acids. Trimming cost V 1 base and J 1 base, with 7 bases left between them. The germline gives CDR1 SGHTA, CDR2 FQGNSA. This chain's CDR3 is CASSLVQFNYGYTF. The CDR3 bases are TGTGCCAGCAGCTTAGTACAGTTTAACTATGGCTACACCTTC.

V usage is TRBV6-5 and J usage is TRBJ1-2; D ambiguous. This CDR3 spans 12 amino acids. Germline assignment: CDR1 MNHEY and CDR2 SVGAGI. Trimming cost V 6 bases and J 6 bases, with 11 bases left between them. CDR3: CASRDGGNGYTF. The CDR3 DNA is TGTGCCAGCAGGGACGGAGGGAATGGCTACACCTTC.

V usage is TRBV4-1 and J usage is TRBJ2-1; 7 nucleotides agree with TRBD1. CDR1 is MGHRA, CDR2 YSYEKL, per germline. The CDR3 has 13 amino acids. V lost 4 bases, J lost 8 bases, and 5 bases stayed unmatched. The CDR3 nucleotides are TGCGCCAGCAGCCTACAGGGGAATTATGAGCAGTTCTTC. This codes for CASSLQGNYEQFF.

The chain combines TRBV5-4 with TRBJ2-3, with TRBD2 matching over 11 bases. Unmatched junction bases numbered 14, after V lost 4 bases and J lost 4 bases. CDR1 and CDR2 (germline): SGHNT, YYREEE (reference sequence). This CDR3 has 18 residues. The CDR3 nucleotides are TGTGCCAGCAGCCCACTAGCGGGGGAGCCAGGGTCGCCAGATACGCAGTATTTT. Encoded protein: CASSPLAGEPGSPDTQYF.

The chain joins TRBV7-3 to TRBJ2-1, with D possibly TRBD2 on 5 matching bases. Trimming took off 5 bases at V and 5 bases at J, with 16 bases between the two ends. The CDR3 contains 15 residues. Per germline, CDR1 SGHTA and CDR2 FQGTGA. CDR3 region: CASSPNTRPNNEQFF. The CDR3 DNA sequence: TGTGCCAGCAGCCCTAACACTAGGCCAAACAATGAGCAGTTCTTC.

V usage is TRBV18 and J usage is TRBJ2-1; 8 positions agree with TRBD1. Per germline, CDR1 KGHSH and CDR2 LQKENI. The trim removed 6 bases at V and 6 bases at J, leaving 7 bases unmatched. There are 14 residues in the CDR3. CDR3 loop: CASSPGQGTNEQFF. The CDR3 nucleotides read TGTGCCAGCTCCCCCGGACAGGGTACCAATGAGCAGTTCTTC.

The rearrangement joins TRBV18 to TRBJ2-7, with 9 bases that match TRBD1. The CDR3 contains 15 residues. With V trimmed by 3 bases and J by 1 base, 4 bases remained unmatched. The germline V gene has CDR1 KGHSH and CDR2 LQKENI. The CDR3 coding sequence is TGTGCCAGCTCACCTGGGACAGGGAATTCCTACGAGCAGTACTTC. It yields the protein CASSPGTGNSYEQYF.

The rearrangement joins TRBV4-1 to TRBJ1-3; D remains unclear. The germline V and J ends were trimmed by 1 base and 1 base, with 14 bases remaining between them. This CDR3 has 17 amino acids. The germline CDR1 and CDR2 sequences are MGHRA and YSYEKL. CDR3 sequence reads: CASSQVGLGLSGNTIYF. CDR3 DNA sequence: TGCGCCAGCAGCCAAGTAGGACTAGGGTTGTCTGGAAACACCATATATTTT.

The chain employs TRBV15 and TRBJ1-2; TRBD1 matches at 7 bases. The CDR3 has 15 amino acids. Germline CDR1 reads LNHNV; CDR2 reads YYDKDF (reference sequence). The V and J ends lost 5 bases and 5 bases, in that order; junction bases with no gene match: 11. The CDR3 DNA reads as TGTGCCACCAGCGCCCGGACAGGAAAACTTTATGGCTACACCTTC. Protein sequence: CATSARTGKLYGYTF.

CDR3 amino acids: CASCVKRGREGSPYEQYF. Written as DNA, the CDR3 is TGTGCCAGCTGCGTTAAGAGGGGGCGGGAGGGGAGCCCCTACGAGCAGTACTTC. V is TRBV3-1 (or the pseudogene TRBV3-2) and J is TRBJ2-7, with 9 nucleotides matching TRBD2. Trimming removed 8 bases from V and 2 bases from J; junction bases left unmatched: 19. The CDR3 totals 18 residues. Germline loops: CDR1 LGHDT, CDR2 YNNKEL (reference sequence).

The chain carries TRBV28 and TRBJ1-2; a possible D gene is TRBD1 (5 bases). Germline CDR1 and CDR2: MDHEN and SYDVKM. There are 12 residues in the CDR3. V was pared by 6 bases and J by 4 bases, with 9 bases between. CDR3: CASREGRYGYTF. The DNA for the CDR3 is TGTGCCAGCAGGGAGGGACGCTATGGCTACACCTTC.

The chain is built from TRBV7-5 and TRBJ2-1; the D call of TRBD2 is as the table states it, not checked on the DNA. TRBV7-5 is annotated as a pseudogene. The CDR3 covers 17 residues. The CDR3, as DNA: TGTGTCAGAAGCTTAGCACCTGCACACCACTACCGCGACGAGCAGTTCTTC. Translating it yields CVRSLAPAHHYRDEQFF.

Of note for this clone: Germline is not matched at one junction end, which may reflect a read error. V and J are TRBV10-3 and TRBJ2-5; TRBD1 matches at 8 bases. The CDR3 is 14 amino acids. Germline V gene lookup returns CDR1 ENHRY and CDR2 SYGVKD. CDR3 nucleotide sequence: TGTGCCATCAGTGACGACAGGGGAGGAGAGGCCCAGTACTTC. As protein: CAISDDRGGEAQYF.

The genes are TRBV5-5 and TRBJ1-5; no clear D gene. The V gene's germline CDR1 is SGHKS and CDR2 YYEKEE (reference sequence). The CDR3 loop spans 13 amino acids. Between the trimmed V and J ends, which lost 1 base and 5 bases, there was a span of 7 bases. The chain's CDR3 is CASSLRVDQPQHF. CDR3 coding DNA: TGTGCCAGCAGCTTGCGGGTGGATCAGCCCCAGCATTTT.

The chain is built from TRBV13 and TRBJ2-7, with 8 bases matching TRBD1. V shed 2 bases, J shed 4 bases, and the junction held 7 bases outside the gene matches. Germline CDR1 and CDR2: PRHDT and FYEKMQ (reference sequence). This CDR3 comprises 15 residues. The CDR3 DNA sequence: TGTGCCAGCAGCTTAAGGCCGACAGGGGAGTACGAGCAGTACTTC. Its translation is CASSLRPTGEYEQYF.